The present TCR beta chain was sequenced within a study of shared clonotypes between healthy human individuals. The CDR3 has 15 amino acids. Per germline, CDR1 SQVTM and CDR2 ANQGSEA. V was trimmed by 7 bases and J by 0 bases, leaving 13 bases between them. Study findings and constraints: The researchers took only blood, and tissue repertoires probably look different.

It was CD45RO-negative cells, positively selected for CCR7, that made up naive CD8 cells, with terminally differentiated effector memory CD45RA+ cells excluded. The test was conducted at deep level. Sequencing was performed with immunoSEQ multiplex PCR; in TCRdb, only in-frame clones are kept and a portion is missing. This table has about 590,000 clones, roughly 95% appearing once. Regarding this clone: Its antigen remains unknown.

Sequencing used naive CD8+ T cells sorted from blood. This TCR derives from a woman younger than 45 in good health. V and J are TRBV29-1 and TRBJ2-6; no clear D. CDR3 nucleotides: TGCAGCGCCGAGGCCCCGGACTCTGGGGCCAACGTCCTGACTTTC. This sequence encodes CSAEAPDSGANVLTF.